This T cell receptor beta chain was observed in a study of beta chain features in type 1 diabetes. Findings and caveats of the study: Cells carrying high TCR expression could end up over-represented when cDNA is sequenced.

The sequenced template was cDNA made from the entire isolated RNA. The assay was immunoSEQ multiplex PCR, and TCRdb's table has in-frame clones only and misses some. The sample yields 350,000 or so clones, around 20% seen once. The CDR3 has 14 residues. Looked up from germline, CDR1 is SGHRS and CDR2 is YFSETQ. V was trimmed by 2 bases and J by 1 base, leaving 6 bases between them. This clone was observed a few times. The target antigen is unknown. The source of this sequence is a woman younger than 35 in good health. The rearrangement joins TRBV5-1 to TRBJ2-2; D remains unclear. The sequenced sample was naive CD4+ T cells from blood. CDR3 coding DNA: TGCGCCAGCAGCTTCGCACAGAACACCGGGGAGCTGTTTTTT. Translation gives CASSFAQNTGELFF.